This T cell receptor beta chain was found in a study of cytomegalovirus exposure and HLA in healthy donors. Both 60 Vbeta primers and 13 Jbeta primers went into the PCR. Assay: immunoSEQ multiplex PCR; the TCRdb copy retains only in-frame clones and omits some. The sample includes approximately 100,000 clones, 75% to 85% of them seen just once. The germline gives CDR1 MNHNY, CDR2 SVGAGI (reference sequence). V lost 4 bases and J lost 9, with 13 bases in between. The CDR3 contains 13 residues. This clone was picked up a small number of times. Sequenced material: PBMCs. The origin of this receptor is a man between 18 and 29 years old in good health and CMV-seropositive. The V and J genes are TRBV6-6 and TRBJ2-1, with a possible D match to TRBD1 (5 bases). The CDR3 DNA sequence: TGTGCCAGCAGTTCCCAGGGAAGGAGTGAGCAGTTCTTC. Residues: CASSSQGRSEQFF.